The table lists the clone carrying this TCR beta chain with many counts. The sample comes from a study of blood T cell repertoires in COVID-19. Study background: COVID-19 samples, acute and convalescent, were from the United States, Italy and Spain. The analysed material was cDNA or gDNA that came from T cells, B-cell-depleted T cells, or PBMCs.

Participants spanned ages roughly 18 to 95 years and resided in 20 to 30 US areas. Repertoires were generated with immunoSEQ multiplex PCR, while TCRdb's copy carries only in-frame clones and drops some. The table lists approximately 450,000 clones, roughly nine tenths of them singletons, with roughly 1.8% in the top ten. The clonotype comes from a woman aged 18-30 years with acute COVID-19. The sequenced sample consisted of PBMCs or T cells enriched from blood (not recorded which).

CDR3 loop: CASSQDGGAWNEQFF. DNA of the CDR3: TGTGCCAGCAGCCAAGACGGGGGGGCCTGGAATGAGCAGTTCTTC. J is TRBJ2-1 and V is TRBV3-1 (or the pseudogene TRBV3-2); TRBD2 matches at 8 bases. Trimming cost V 0 bases and J 7 bases; bases outside gene matches: 5. The CDR3 is 15 amino acids. Germline CDR1 and CDR2: LGHDT and YNNKEL (reference sequence).